This is a list of T cell receptor beta chains from one sample in a study of regulatory T cells in long-lasting Graves disease. TCRdb processed the multiplex PCR reads anew with MiXCR; each CDR3 protein has one entry. The profile shows about 350,000 distinct CDR3 sequences, under 20% of them singletons. The data also belong to a second study, concerning T cells in Graves' hyperthyroidism and ophthalmopathy.

Specimen: peripheral blood mononuclear cells (PBMCs), collected at new diagnosis, from a patient treated with antithyroid drugs. These receptors all come from a young woman with Graves disease. Each CDR3 is given with its conserved first and last residue. D genes are given only for firm matches. A clone size is listed for some rows: how often the clone was seen (once, few, many), or a class if it is expanded.

size: many
J: TRBJ2-1
V: TRBV7-8
D: NA
CDR3: CASSLGDGEQFF
DNA: TGTGCCAGCAGCTTAGGAGATGGAGAGCAGTTCTTC

size: few
J: TRBJ2-1
V: TRBV19
D: NA
CDR3: CASSITGIHEQFF
DNA: TGTGCCAGTAGTATTACCGGGATCCATGAGCAGTTCTTC

size: many
J: TRBJ2-5
V: TRBV28
D: NA
CDR3: CATQIFETQYF
DNA: TGTGCCACCCAAATATTCGAGACCCAGTACTTC

size: many
J: TRBJ2-5
V: TRBV6-1
D: TRBD2
CDR3: CASSEAVGGGWETQYF
DNA: TGTGCCAGCAGTGAAGCGGTCGGCGGGGGGTGGGAGACCCAGTACTTC

size: few
J: TRBJ2-7
V: TRBV2
D: NA
CDR3: CASSLDWGEHPYEQYF
DNA: TGTGCCAGCAGCTTGGACTGGGGGGAGCACCCCTACGAGCAGTACTTC

size: many
J: TRBJ2-5
V: TRBV7-9
D: NA
CDR3: CASSSSDGAQETQYF
DNA: TGTGCCAGCAGCTCCTCGGATGGAGCTCAAGAGACCCAGTACTTC

size: many
J: TRBJ2-2
V: TRBV11-2
D: NA
CDR3: CASSFRGTSGSGELFF
DNA: TGTGCCAGCAGCTTTAGAGGGACAAGCGGGTCCGGGGAGCTGTTTTTT

size: NA
J: TRBJ1-4
V: TRBV12-3/TRBV12-4
D: NA
CDR3: CASSPALGRGGEKLFF
DNA: TGTGCCAGCAGCCCCGCCTTGGGCCGGGGAGGGGAAAAACTGTTTTTT

size: few
J: TRBJ1-1
V: TRBV27
D: TRBD1
CDR3: CASQDRGEEAFF
DNA: TGTGCCAGCCAAGACAGGGGAGAGGAAGCTTTCTTT

size: many
J: TRBJ1-5
V: TRBV28
D: NA
CDR3: CASSFHTGPQHF
DNA: TGTGCCAGCAGTTTCCATACAGGGCCCCAGCATTTT

size: NA
J: TRBJ1-6
V: TRBV27
D: NA
CDR3: CASSGIKLGLDSPLHF
DNA: TGTGCCAGCAGTGGGATAAAATTGGGGCTGGATTCACCCCTCCACTTT

size: NA
J: TRBJ2-2
V: TRBV10-2
D: NA
CDR3: CASSEGPFSGATGELFF
DNA: TGCGCCAGCAGTGAGGGACCGTTCTCGGGGGCCACCGGGGAGCTGTTTTTT

size: many
J: TRBJ2-1
V: TRBV7-3
D: NA
CDR3: CASSFQGGKHSYNEQFF
DNA: TGTGCCAGCAGCTTTCAGGGAGGAAAACACTCCTACAATGAGCAGTTCTTC

size: many
J: TRBJ1-4
V: TRBV5-6
D: NA
CDR3: CASSIRDRNEKLFF
DNA: TGTGCCAGCAGCATCCGGGACCGCAATGAAAAACTGTTTTTT

size: many
J: TRBJ1-2
V: TRBV12-5
D: NA
CDR3: CASGFDPPSRGYGYTF
DNA: TGTGCTAGTGGTTTCGACCCCCCGTCCCGAGGCTATGGCTACACCTTC

size: few
J: TRBJ2-7
V: TRBV29-1
D: NA
CDR3: CSVEGGAYEQYF
DNA: TGCAGCGTTGAAGGGGGAGCCTACGAGCAGTACTTC